Shown below are 8 T cell receptor beta chains from a single sample sequenced in a study of cytomegalovirus exposure and HLA in healthy donors. Use of 60 Vbeta and 13 Jbeta primers characterized the PCR. The data were produced by immunoSEQ multiplex PCR, yet TCRdb's version contains in-frame clones alone and is incomplete. The table lists some 150,000 clones, approximately 80% of them singletons. The specimen sequenced was PBMCs. The source is a woman aged 40 to 50 in good health and CMV-seropositive.

In its sample, this clone was seen once. This chain joins TRBV6-1 and TRBJ2-7; 9 nucleotides align to TRBD2. J lost 6 bases, V lost 8 bases, and 8 bases had no gene match. This CDR3 contains 13 residues. The germline V gene has CDR1 MNHNS and CDR2 SASEGT. The CDR3 sequence: CASVLAGHTEQYF. The CDR3 nucleotides are TGTGCCAGCGTTCTAGCGGGACATACCGAGCAGTACTTC.

The CDR3 loop reads CASSRGRGHSNQPQHF. CDR3 in DNA: TGTGCCAGTAGTAGGGGCCGCGGCCATAGCAATCAGCCCCAGCATTTT. The V call is TRBV19, the J call TRBJ1-5; weak D call: TRBD1 (5 bases). This CDR3 has 16 amino acids. CDR1 is LNHDA and CDR2 is SQIVND in the germline V gene (reference sequence). Trimming stripped 4 bases from V and 0 bases from J, with 13 bases between. The full variable domain, completed using reference TRBV19 and TRBJ1-5, is DGGITQSPKYLFRKEGQNVTLSCEQNLNHDAMYWYRQDPGQGLRLIYYSQIVNDFQKGDIAEGYSVSREKKESFPLTVTSAQKNPTAFYLCASSRGRGHSNQPQHFGDGTRLSIL.

The chain carries TRBV7-9 and TRBJ2-7, with TRBD1 identical over 7 bases. The CDR3 is 14 residues long. CDR1 and CDR2 from the germline V gene are SEHNR and FQNEAQ (reference sequence). The V and J ends lost 10 bases and 4 bases, in that order; junction bases with no gene match: 13. CDR3: CAIDGTEIEYEQYF. The CDR3 DNA is TGTGCCATAGACGGGACAGAGATAGAATACGAGCAGTACTTC.

The chain is built from TRBV5-4 and TRBJ2-7, with 8 bases matching TRBD2. The junction had 10 bases not matched to a gene; V was cut back by 6 bases and J by 5 bases. Germline V gene sequence: CDR1 SGHNT, CDR2 YYREEE (reference sequence). The length of the CDR3 is 14 residues. CDR3 sequence (DNA): TGTGCCAGCACCTCCCAAGCGGGAGCCCACGAGCAGTACTTC. This codes for CASTSQAGAHEQYF.

CDR3 DNA: TGTGCCAGCAGAGCAGGGGGCCCTGGAACTGAAGCTTTCTTT. Translated, it gives CASRAGGPGTEAFF. This chain links TRBV6-1 with TRBJ1-1; 8 bases line up with TRBD1. The CDR3 has 14 amino acids. Germline CDR1 is MNHNS and CDR2 is SASEGT. V dropped 6 bases and J dropped 5; count of bases not matched to a gene: 8.

V usage is TRBV6-4 and J usage is TRBJ2-2; tentative D call: TRBD2 (5 bases). V shed 8 bases and J shed 1 base, with 5 bases lying between them. The germline V gene has CDR1 MRHNA and CDR2 SNTAGT. CDR3 length: 12 residues. CDR3: CASGRNTGELFF. Here the CDR3 DNA reads TGTGCCAGCGGGAGGAACACCGGGGAGCTGTTTTTT.

The V and J genes are TRBV6-1 and TRBJ1-5; D is possibly TRBD1 (5 bases). Germline V CDR1 and CDR2: MNHNS, SASEGT. V lost 6 bases, J lost 2 bases, and 14 bases lay in between. CDR3 length equals 15 residues. CDR3 amino acids: CASSKTAGGNQPQHF. Here the CDR3 DNA reads TGTGCCAGCAGCAAGACAGCGGGGGGCAATCAGCCCCAGCATTTT.

The gene calls are TRBV2 and TRBJ2-7; D may be TRBD1 (6 bases). Deletions cut 6 bases from V and 2 bases from J, with 17 bases between. Per the germline V gene, CDR1 is SNHLY and CDR2 is FYNNEI. The CDR3 sequence is 15 residues long. The CDR3, as DNA: TGTGCCAGCAGAGAAACAGGGTCAGTGACCTACGAGCAGTACTTC. Translation: CASRETGSVTYEQYF.